These T cell receptor beta chains were read from a single sample in a study of blood T cell repertoires in COVID-19. Assay used: immunoSEQ multiplex PCR; TCRdb lists only in-frame clones, some missing. The profile shows 180,000 or so clones, roughly 86% of them singletons. The sequencing input was peripheral blood. The receptors stem from a man aged 35-49 years who had recovered from COVID-19. The CDR3 runs from the conserved cysteine through the conserved F or W. Expanded clones get a size class; other rows say once, few or many, or leave the size out.

.	17	TRBV18	TRBJ2-2	CASSPPKSGSRNGELFF
.	16	TRBV24-1	TRBJ2-1	CATSESAVSSYNEQFF
.	14	TRBV7-3	TRBJ2-5	CASSLSGGLETQYF
.	15	TRBV7-2	TRBJ1-2	CASSLGGQGGYGYTF
.	18	TRBV7-2	TRBJ2-4	CASSSPTFSGAAKNIQYF
few	13	TRBV12-3/TRBV12-4	TRBJ1-2	CASSLGRNYGYTF
once	13	TRBV6-2/TRBV6-3	TRBJ2-1	CASSYGGVDEQFF
once	14	TRBV7-9	TRBJ2-7	CASRPGTGTYEQYF
.	13	TRBV7-9	TRBJ1-2	CASTLEYYYGYTF
.	16	TRBV11-2	TRBJ2-1	CASSSITSGRAYEQFF
once	14	TRBV6-4	TRBJ2-3	CASSDSGGADTQYF
.	14	TRBV11-3	TRBJ1-2	CASSPGGGLYGYTF
.	13	TRBV19	TRBJ2-3	CASSIGGADTQYF
.	13	TRBV7-9	TRBJ1-3	CASSLPLGNTIYF
.	15	TRBV10-3	TRBJ2-1	CAIRPGEGPYNEQFF
.	12	TRBV6-6	TRBJ2-7	CASSDYLYEQYF
.	15	TRBV21-1	TRBJ2-7	CASSSRGEGRNEQYF
.	11	TRBV12-3/TRBV12-4	TRBJ1-1	CASGLQGGAFF
.	18	TRBV6-2/TRBV6-3	TRBJ2-3	CASSYSLTSGGASDTQYF
once	16	TRBV19	TRBJ2-3	CASSFWTSGGTDTQYF
.	15	TRBV7-2	TRBJ2-5	CASSYDRDSRGTQYF
.	17	TRBV12-5	TRBJ2-7	CASGLAPSTSGGYEQYF
.	16	TRBV5-8	TRBJ2-5	CASRSGTGGVQETQYF
few	19	TRBV4-2	TRBJ1-2	CASSQTHRPGGTTSSGYTF
.	16	TRBV5-4	TRBJ2-5	CASSPGQGAIQETQYF
few	18	TRBV4-1	TRBJ2-2	CASSQAPGTGGRVGELFF
.	13	TRBV18	TRBJ1-4	CASSPGQREKLFF
.	13	TRBV7-8	TRBJ2-7	CASSLGEAYEQYF
.	13	TRBV6-2/TRBV6-3	TRBJ2-1	CASSAWRGNEQFF
.	15	TRBV6-4	TRBJ2-2	CASRPGQGVTGELFF
.	13	TRBV12-3/TRBV12-4	TRBJ1-3	CASSLGGGNTIYF
.	14	TRBV4-1	TRBJ1-4	CASSQEGGDEKLFF
.	14	TRBV7-9	TRBJ1-2	CASSLDAGLHGYTF
.	13	TRBV2	TRBJ1-6	CASRFSRDSPLHF
.	17	TRBV3-1/TRBV3-2	TRBJ2-6	CASSQEGWASGANVLTF
.	13	TRBV7-2	TRBJ2-5	CASSLRQRETQYF
.	13	TRBV6-5	TRBJ1-1	CASKQGSYTEAFF
.	12	TRBV15	TRBJ2-2	CATSKFNGELFF
once	18	TRBV28	TRBJ2-1	CASSSGTVKGGGYNEQFF
.	12	TRBV12-3/TRBV12-4	TRBJ1-4	CASRGGVEKLFF
.	12	TRBV30	TRBJ1-2	CAWTVGGYGYTF
.	14	TRBV18	TRBJ2-2	CASSPDRGPGELFF
.	16	TRBV6-6	TRBJ2-2	CASSYLGQLNTGELFF
.	11	TRBV10-3	TRBJ2-3	CAIRSTDTQYF
few	16	TRBV7-2	TRBJ2-7	CASSLTSGVLAWEQYF
.	15	TRBV27	TRBJ2-1	CASRLQGSSYNEQFF
.	15	TRBV9	TRBJ2-6	CASSLDRTGANVLTF
.	13	TRBV18	TRBJ2-2	CASSRQGTGELFF
once	12	TRBV12-3/TRBV12-4	TRBJ2-2	CASRFEWGELFF